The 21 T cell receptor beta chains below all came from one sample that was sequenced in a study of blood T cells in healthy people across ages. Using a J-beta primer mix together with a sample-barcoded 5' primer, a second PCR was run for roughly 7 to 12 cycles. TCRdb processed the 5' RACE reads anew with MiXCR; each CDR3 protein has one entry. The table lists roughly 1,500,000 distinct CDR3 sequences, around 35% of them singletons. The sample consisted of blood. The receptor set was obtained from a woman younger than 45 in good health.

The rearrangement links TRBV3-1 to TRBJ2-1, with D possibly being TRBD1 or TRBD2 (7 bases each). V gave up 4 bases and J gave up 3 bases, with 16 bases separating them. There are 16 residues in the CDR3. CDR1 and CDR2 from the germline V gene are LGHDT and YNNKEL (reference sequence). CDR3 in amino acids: CASSRQGSGDYNEQFF. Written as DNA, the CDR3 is TGTGCCAGCAGCCGACAGGGCAGCGGGGACTACAATGAGCAGTTCTTC.

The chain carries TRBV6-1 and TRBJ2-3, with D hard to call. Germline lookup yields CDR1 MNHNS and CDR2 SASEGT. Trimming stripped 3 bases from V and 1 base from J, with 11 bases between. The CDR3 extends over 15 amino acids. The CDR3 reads CASSEVWGGTDTQYF. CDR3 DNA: TGTGCCAGCAGTGAGGTGTGGGGTGGCACAGATACGCAGTATTTT.

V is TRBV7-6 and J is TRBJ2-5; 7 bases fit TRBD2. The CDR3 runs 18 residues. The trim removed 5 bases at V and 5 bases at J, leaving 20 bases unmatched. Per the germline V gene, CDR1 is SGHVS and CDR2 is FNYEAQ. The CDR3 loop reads CASSPTPPPSSGGETQYF. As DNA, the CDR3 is TGTGCCAGCAGCCCAACTCCCCCTCCTTCTAGCGGAGGGGAGACCCAGTACTTC.

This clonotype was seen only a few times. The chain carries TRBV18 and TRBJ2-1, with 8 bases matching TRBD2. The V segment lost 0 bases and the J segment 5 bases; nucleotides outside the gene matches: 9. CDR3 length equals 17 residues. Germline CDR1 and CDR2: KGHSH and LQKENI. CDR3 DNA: TGTGCCAGCTCACCACCGGGCTTAGCGGGATGGAACAATGAGCAGTTCTTC. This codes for CASSPPGLAGWNNEQFF.

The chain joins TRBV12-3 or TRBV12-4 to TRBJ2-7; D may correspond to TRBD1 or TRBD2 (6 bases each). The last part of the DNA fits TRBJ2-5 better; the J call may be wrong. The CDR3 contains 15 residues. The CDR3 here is CASSFLGGPWETQYF. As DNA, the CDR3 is TGTGCCAGCAGTTTTTTGGGGGGCCCATGGGAGACCCAGTACTTC.

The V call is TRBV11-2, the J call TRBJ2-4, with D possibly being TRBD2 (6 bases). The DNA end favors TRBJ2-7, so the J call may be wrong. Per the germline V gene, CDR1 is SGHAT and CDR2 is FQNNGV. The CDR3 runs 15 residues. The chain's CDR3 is CASSSYRDGGYEQYF. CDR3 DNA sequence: TGTGCCAGCAGTTCTTACCGGGACGGGGGCTACGAGCAGTACTTC.

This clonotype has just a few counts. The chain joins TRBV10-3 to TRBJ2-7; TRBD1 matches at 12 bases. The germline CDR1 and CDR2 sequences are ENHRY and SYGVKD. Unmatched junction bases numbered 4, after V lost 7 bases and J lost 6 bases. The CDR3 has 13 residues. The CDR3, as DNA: TGTGCCATCACCCGGGGACAGGGGGCCGAGCAGTACTTC. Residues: CAITRGQGAEQYF.

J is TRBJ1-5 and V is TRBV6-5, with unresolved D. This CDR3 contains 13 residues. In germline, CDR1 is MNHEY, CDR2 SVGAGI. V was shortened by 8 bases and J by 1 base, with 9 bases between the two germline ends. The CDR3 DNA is TGTGCCAGCGGCCCGGGCAGCAATCAGCCCCAGCATTTT. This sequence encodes CASGPGSNQPQHF.

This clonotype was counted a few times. The CDR3 sequence is CASNLAGPAHEQYF. The CDR3 DNA follows: TGTGCCAGCAACCTAGCGGGTCCCGCCCACGAGCAGTACTTC. This chain links TRBV12-3 or TRBV12-4 with TRBJ2-7, with TRBD2 matching over 8 bases. The CDR3 totals 14 residues. V was clipped by 7 bases and J by 5 bases; unmatched bases: 10.

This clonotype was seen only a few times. CDR3: CASSLELTSGYNEQFF. In DNA, the CDR3 is TGTGCCAGCAGCTTAGAATTGACTAGCGGTTACAATGAGCAGTTCTTC. The V and J genes are TRBV7-8 and TRBJ2-1; 9 bases align to TRBD2. Losses at the gene ends were 1 base for V and 4 bases for J; bases not matched to a gene: 5. This CDR3 contains 16 residues. CDR1 is SGHVS and CDR2 is FQNEAQ in the germline V gene.

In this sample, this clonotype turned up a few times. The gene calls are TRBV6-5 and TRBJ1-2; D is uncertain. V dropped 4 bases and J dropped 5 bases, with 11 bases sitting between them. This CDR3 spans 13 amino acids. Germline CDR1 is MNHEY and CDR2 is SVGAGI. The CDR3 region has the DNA TGTGCCAGCAGTTCCCCCAGGACTTATGGCTACACCTTC. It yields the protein CASSSPRTYGYTF.

The CDR3 DNA sequence: TGTGCCACCAGCAGATCACAGGGGAGGGGAGATACGCAGTATTTT. This encodes CATSRSQGRGDTQYF. J is TRBJ2-3 and V is TRBV15, with D tentatively TRBD1 or TRBD2 (7 bases each). Trimming removed 2 bases at V and 5 bases at J, with 14 bases between. Germline V gene lookup returns CDR1 LNHNV and CDR2 YYDKDF (reference sequence). The CDR3 runs 15 residues.

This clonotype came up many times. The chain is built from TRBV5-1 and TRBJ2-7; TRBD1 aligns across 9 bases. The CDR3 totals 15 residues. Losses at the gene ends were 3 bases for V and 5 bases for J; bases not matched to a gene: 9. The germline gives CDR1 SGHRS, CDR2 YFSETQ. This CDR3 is CASSWGQGGINEQYF. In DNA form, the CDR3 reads TGCGCCAGCAGCTGGGGACAGGGTGGAATCAACGAGCAGTACTTC.

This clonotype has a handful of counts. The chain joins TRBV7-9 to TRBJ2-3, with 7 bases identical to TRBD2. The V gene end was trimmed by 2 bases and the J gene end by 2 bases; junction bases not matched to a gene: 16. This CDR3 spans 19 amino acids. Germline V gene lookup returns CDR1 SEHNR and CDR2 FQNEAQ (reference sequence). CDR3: CASSLHDRRAREPTDTQYF. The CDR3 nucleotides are TGTGCCAGCAGCTTACATGACCGCAGGGCGCGGGAGCCCACAGATACGCAGTATTTT.

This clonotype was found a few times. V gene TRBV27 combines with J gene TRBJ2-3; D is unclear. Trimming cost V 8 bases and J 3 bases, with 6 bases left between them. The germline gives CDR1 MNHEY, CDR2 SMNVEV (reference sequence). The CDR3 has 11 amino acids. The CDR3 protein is CASFRTDTQYF. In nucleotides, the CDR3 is TGTGCCAGCTTCAGGACAGATACGCAGTATTTT.

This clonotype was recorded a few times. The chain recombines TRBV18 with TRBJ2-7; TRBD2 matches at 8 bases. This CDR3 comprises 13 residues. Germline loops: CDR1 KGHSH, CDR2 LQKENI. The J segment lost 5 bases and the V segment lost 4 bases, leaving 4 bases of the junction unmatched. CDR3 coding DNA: TGTGCCAGCTCACTAATAGCGGGAAACGAGCAGTACTTC. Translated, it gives CASSLIAGNEQYF.

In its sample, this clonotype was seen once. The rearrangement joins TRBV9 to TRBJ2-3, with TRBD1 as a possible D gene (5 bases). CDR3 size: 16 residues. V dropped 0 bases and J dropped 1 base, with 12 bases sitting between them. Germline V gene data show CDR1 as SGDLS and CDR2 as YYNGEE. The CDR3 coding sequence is TGTGCCAGCAGCGTAGAGGGCAGGGCCCGCACAGATACGCAGTATTTT. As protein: CASSVEGRARTDTQYF.

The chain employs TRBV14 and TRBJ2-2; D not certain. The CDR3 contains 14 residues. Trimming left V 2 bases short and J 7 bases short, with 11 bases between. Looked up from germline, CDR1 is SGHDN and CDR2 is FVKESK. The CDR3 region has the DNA TGTGCCAGCAGCCAATTTCAGACGGTCGGGGAGCTGTTTTTT. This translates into CASSQFQTVGELFF. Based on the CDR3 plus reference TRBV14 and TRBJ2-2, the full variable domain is EAGVTQFPSHSVIEKGQTVTLRCDPISGHDNLYWYRRVMGKEIKFLLHFVKESKQDESGMPNNRFLAERTGGTYSTLKVQPAELEDSGVYFCASSQFQTVGELFFGEGSRLTVL.

The DNA for the CDR3 is TGTGCCAGCAGTTCCAGACAGGGGTCGTTAACCTACGAGCAGTACTTC. Residues: CASSSRQGSLTYEQYF. The V gene is TRBV27, the J gene TRBJ2-7; 8 nucleotides agree with TRBD1. Per germline, CDR1 MNHEY and CDR2 SMNVEV (reference sequence). CDR3 length: 16 residues. V was clipped by 4 bases and J by 2 bases; unmatched bases: 10.

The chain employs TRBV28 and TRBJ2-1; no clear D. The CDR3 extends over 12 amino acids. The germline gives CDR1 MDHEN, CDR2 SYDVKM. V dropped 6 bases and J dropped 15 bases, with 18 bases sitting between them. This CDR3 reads CASSLLHSKPFF. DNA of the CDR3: TGTGCCAGCAGCCTATTGCACTCCAAACCGTTCTTC.

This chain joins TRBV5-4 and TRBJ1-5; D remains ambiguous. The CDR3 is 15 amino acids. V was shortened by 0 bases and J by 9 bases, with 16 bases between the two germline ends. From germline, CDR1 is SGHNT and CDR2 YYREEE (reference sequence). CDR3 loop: CASSLDGRLNRPQHF. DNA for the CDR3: TGTGCCAGCAGCTTGGATGGCAGGCTGAACCGGCCCCAGCATTTT.